Described below is a single T cell receptor (beta chain) sequence and its context. The table lists this clonotype with many counts. No antigen is known for it. It has no much larger one-base neighbor in the sample; base qualities were not kept. The TCR beta CDR3 regions were amplified from the RNA transcripts. The TCR CDR3 was subjected to a first round of RT-PCR using the HTBI primer set and the Qiagen OneStep RT-PCR kit. Libraries were constructed in a second round of multiplex PCR, after which size selection and purification were carried out. Libraries were sequenced paired-end with 100 bp reads on an Illumina HiSeq2000. The published analysis was carried out like this. Raw data were processed with SOAPnuke, discarding reads with adapters, uncalled bases, mean Phred below 15, or no exact constant-primer or identifier match. High-quality paired reads were merged with COPE v1.2.5, and unique nucleotide sequences were defined as clonotypes. Clonotypes were aligned to IMGT TRBV, TRBD and TRBJ reference segments using MiTCR v1.1. The analysis included only V-J combinations with a frequency above 0.0001, which together covered 99% to 99.2% of the repertoires. The TCS score was defined as the ratio of F50 (clonal expansion) to E x V (chaos), calculated using BLOSUM62-based TCRdist between CDR3 peptides within each V-J. Welch's t-statistics and random forest reduced 514 V-J features to 13, which were used in a naive Bayes classifier (R e1071). TCRdb cleaned the public reads at Q25 with fastp, built clones with MiXCR and kept in-frame beta chains. Each entry merges the rows of one CDR3 protein and shows their most common DNA and genes. Here the V and J calls rest on TCRdb's processing, not on the authors' analysis. The sample includes hundreds of thousands of distinct CDR3 sequences, with less than 20% observed a single time. The top ten clones comprise 45% to 50% of the sample.

Based on the germline V gene, the CDR1 and CDR2 sequences are SGHRS and YFSETQ. V lost 0 bases and J lost 1 base, and the count of bases not matched to a germline gene is 2. Inclusive of the bounding cysteine and phenylalanine, the CDR3 is 15 residues long. Solely the CDR3 DNA is kept, with 45 bases framed from the first base. In the ophthalmopathy patients, disease was moderately to severely active, with a Clinical Activity Score of 3 or more, a NOSPECS grade of 4 or more, and a duration of less than 3 months. Any patient with an uncontrolled infection, another autoimmune disease, pregnancy or lactation was excluded. Diagnoses were based on clinical symptoms, serum thyroxine and TRAb, thyroid ultrasound and orbital computed tomography. PBMCs were isolated from approximately 10 ml of fresh peripheral blood by Ficoll-Paque density gradient centrifugation. Total RNA was extracted with Trizol reagent, and quality was checked on an Agilent 2100 Bioanalyzer.

These data come from a study of T cells in Graves' hyperthyroidism and ophthalmopathy (dated by TCRdb to the late 2010s). Background for the entire study: Peripheral blood samples were taken at initial diagnosis, before any treatment was given. To identify distinguishing TCR V-J signatures, a discovery cohort of 100 or so patients was used, comprising 43 with Graves' ophthalmopathy and 57 with stable Graves' hyperthyroidism. Prospective prediction of ophthalmopathy was tested in an independent validation cohort of fewer than 20 hyperthyroidism patients and 17 patients who later progressed to ophthalmopathy. The roughly 90 discovery patients were divided at random into training and test sets in a 7:3 ratio. The study also compared thyroid tissue and blood T-cell repertoires from roughly 6 Graves' hyperthyroidism patients. Following sampling, methimazole starting at 30 mg daily was given to hyperthyroidism patients, and high-dose intravenous methylprednisolone was given to ophthalmopathy patients. The paper describes TCR Vbeta CDR3 sequencing of 130 to 150 peripheral blood samples, made up of around 41 ophthalmopathy patients, 70 to 75 hyperthyroidism patients and roughly 17 progressor patients.

What the authors observed across the whole study: In cross-validation, a model built on a 13 V-J signature told ophthalmopathy apart from stable hyperthyroidism with just under 90% sensitivity and 81% to 82% specificity, and in testing the same model reached 80%/75%. No statistical method was used to set the sample size in advance, and investigators knew the group allocation. In validation, progression to ophthalmopathy was predicted by the model with roughly 69% sensitivity and 72.22% specificity, a median of around 6.5 months before onset. Most expanded thyroid clonotypes (frequency above 0.001) were also detected in blood, a finding suggesting that blood repertoires may reflect thyroid immune responses.

The rearranged segments are TRBV5-1 and TRBJ2-7; TRBD1 aligns with 9 central bases. The source is a man aged 35-49 years with Graves' ophthalmopathy. The specimen sequenced was blood. The CDR3: CASSLDGTGSYEQYF. The DNA reads TGCGCCAGCAGCTTGGACGGGACAGGGTCCTACGAGCAGTACTTC.